The sequence of this T cell receptor beta chain was determined in a study of identical twins. General study findings and limits: Out-of-frame alpha sequences that twins shared showed excess low generation probability.

TCRdb reprocessed the 5' RACE reads via MiXCR and lists one record per CDR3 protein. The sample holds some 440,000 distinct CDR3 sequences, 20% to 25% seen once. On this clonotype itself: The antigen is not known.

Trimming at V came to 7 bases and at J to 5 bases, leaving 10 bases not matched to a gene. Germline CDR1 and CDR2: MNHNS and SASEGT. This CDR3 is 14 amino acids long. These data were likewise used in another study, on T cells expressing NK-cell markers. That work adds: Sorted CD3+CD56+NKG2C+, CD3+CD56+NKG2C- and CD3+CD56-NKG2C+ T-cell subsets were beta-chain profiled. In several experiments, sorting was confined to alpha-beta TCR T cells through use of an anti-gamma-delta TCR antibody.

This clonotype was obtained from a woman aged 18 to 35 in good health. The chain carries TRBV6-1 and TRBJ1-2; 7 bases line up with TRBD1. Material for sequencing was CD4+ T cells sorted from blood. The chain's CDR3 is CASTLGSGGYGYTF. As DNA, the CDR3 is TGTGCCAGCACCCTAGGATCAGGGGGGTATGGCTACACCTTC.